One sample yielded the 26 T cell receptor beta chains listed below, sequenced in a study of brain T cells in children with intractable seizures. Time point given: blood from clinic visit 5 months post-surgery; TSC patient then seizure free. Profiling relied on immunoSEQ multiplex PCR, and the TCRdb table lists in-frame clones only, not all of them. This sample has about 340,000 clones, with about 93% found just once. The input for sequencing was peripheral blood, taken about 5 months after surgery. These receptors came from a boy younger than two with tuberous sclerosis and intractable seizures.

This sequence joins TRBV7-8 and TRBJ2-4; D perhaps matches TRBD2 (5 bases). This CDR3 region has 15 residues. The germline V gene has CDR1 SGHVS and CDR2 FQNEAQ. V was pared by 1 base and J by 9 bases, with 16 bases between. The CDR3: CASSLGAFPRGIQYF. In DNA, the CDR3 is TGTGCCAGCAGCTTAGGCGCCTTTCCCCGGGGCATTCAGTACTTC.

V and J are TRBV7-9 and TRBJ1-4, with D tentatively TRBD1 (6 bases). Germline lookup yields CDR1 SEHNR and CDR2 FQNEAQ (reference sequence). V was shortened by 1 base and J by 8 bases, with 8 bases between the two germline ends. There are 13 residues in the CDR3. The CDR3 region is CASSLDRDEKLFF. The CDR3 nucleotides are TGTGCCAGCAGCTTAGACAGGGACGAAAAACTGTTTTTT.

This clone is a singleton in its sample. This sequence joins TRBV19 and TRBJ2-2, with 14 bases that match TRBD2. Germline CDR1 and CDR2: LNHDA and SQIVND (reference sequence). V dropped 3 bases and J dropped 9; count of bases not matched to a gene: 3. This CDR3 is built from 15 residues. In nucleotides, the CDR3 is TGTGCCAGTAGTATTGGGACTAGCGGGAGTAGGGAGCTGTTTTTT. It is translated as CASSIGTSGSRELFF.

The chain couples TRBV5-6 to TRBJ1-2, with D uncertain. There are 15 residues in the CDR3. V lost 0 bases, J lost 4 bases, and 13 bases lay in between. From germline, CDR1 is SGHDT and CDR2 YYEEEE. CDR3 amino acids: CASSLAHLLGYGYTF. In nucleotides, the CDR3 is TGTGCCAGCAGCTTGGCGCACCTACTGGGCTATGGCTACACCTTC.

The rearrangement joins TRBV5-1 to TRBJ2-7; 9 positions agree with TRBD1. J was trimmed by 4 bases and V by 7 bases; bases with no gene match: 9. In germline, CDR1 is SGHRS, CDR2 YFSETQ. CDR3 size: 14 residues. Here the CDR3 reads CASRHGTGTYEQYF. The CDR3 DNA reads TGCGCCAGCCGACACGGGACAGGGACGTACGAGCAGTACTTC.

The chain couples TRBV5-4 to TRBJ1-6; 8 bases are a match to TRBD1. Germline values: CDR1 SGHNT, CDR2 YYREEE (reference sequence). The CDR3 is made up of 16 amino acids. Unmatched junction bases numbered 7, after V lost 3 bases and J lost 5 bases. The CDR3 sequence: CASSWGPTGDNSPLHF. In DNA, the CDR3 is TGTGCCAGCAGCTGGGGTCCGACAGGGGATAATTCACCCCTCCACTTT.

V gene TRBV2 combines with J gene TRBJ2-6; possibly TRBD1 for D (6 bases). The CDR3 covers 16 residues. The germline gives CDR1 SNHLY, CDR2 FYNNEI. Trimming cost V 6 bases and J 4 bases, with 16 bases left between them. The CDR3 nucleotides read TGTGCCAGCAGCCCTATACAGGGTGCAGGGGCCAACGTCCTGACTTTC. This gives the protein CASSPIQGAGANVLTF.

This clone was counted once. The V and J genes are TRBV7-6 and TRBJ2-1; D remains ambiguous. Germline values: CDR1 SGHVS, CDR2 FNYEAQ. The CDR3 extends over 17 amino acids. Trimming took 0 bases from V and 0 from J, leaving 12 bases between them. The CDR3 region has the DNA TGTGCCAGCAGCTTAGCAACGGGCCCGAGCTCCTACAATGAGCAGTTCTTC. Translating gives CASSLATGPSSYNEQFF.

This CDR3 reads CASRKAQGRTEAFF. CDR3 coding DNA: TGTGCCAGCAGGAAGGCCCAGGGGCGAACTGAAGCTTTCTTT. The V call is TRBV25-1, the J call TRBJ1-1; possibly TRBD1 for D (6 bases). Germline-derived CDR1 and CDR2 are MGHDK and SYGVNS. The V gene lost 6 bases and the J gene lost 5 bases, with 16 bases spanning the gap. The CDR3 is 14 residues long.

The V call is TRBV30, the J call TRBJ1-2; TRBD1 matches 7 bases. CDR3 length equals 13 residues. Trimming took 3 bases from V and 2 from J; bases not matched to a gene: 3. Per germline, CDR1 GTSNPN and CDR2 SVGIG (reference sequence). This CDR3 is CAWRPGQNYGYTF. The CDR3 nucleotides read TGTGCCTGGAGGCCGGGACAGAACTATGGCTACACCTTC.

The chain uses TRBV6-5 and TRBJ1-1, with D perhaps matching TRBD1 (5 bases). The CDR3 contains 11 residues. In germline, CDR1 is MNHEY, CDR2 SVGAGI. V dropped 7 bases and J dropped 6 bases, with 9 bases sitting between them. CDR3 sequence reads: CASTQGPEAFF. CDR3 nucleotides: TGTGCCAGCACCCAGGGCCCTGAAGCTTTCTTT.

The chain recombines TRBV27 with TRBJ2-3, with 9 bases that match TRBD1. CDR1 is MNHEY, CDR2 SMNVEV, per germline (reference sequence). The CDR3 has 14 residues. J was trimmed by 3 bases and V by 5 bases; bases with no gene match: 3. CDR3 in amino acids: CASSQDRGTDTQYF. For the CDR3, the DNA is TGTGCCAGCAGTCAGGACAGGGGAACAGATACGCAGTATTTT.

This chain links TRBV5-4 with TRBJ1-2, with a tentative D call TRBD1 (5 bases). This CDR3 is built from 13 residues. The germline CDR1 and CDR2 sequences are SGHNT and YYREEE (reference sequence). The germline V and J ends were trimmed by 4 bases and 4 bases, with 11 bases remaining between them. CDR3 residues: CASSRQGSYGYTF. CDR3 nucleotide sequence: TGTGCCAGCAGCCGGCAGGGAAGCTATGGCTACACCTTC.

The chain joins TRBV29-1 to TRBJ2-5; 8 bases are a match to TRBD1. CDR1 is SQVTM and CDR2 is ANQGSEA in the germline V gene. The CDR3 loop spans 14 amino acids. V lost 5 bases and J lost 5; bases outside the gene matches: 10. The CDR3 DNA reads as TGCAGCGTTAGAAGGGACAGGCCTGGGGAGACCCAGTACTTC. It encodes CSVRRDRPGETQYF.

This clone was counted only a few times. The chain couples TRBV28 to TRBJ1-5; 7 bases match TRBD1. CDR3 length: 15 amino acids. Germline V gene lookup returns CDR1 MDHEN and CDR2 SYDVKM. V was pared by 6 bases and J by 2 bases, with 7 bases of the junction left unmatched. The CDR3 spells CASRSLGQGNQPQHF. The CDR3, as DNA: TGTGCCAGCAGAAGCCTAGGACAGGGCAATCAGCCCCAGCATTTT.

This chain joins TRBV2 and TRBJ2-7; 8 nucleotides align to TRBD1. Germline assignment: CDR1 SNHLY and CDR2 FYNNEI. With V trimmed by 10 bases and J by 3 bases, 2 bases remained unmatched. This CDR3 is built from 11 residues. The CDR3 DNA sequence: TGTGCCACCGACAGGGGCTACGAGCAGTACTTC. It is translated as CATDRGYEQYF.

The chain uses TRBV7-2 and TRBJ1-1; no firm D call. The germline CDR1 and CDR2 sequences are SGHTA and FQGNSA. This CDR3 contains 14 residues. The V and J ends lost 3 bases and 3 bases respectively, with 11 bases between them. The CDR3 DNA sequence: TGTGCCAGCAGCTTTGCCCCGGGGTACACTGAAGCTTTCTTT. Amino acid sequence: CASSFAPGYTEAFF.

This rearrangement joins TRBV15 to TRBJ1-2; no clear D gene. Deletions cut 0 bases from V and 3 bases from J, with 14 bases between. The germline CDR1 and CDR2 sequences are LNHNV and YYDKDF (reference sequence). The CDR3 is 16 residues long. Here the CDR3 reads CATSRDFREVYYGYTF. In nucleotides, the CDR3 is TGTGCCACCAGCAGAGATTTTAGGGAGGTGTACTATGGCTACACCTTC.

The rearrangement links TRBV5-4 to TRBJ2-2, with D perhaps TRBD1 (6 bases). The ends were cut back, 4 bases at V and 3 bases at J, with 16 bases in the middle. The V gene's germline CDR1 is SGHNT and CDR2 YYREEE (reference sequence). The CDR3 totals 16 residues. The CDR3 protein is CASSQNPTGYTGELFF. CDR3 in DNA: TGTGCCAGCAGCCAGAATCCCACAGGGTACACCGGGGAGCTGTTTTTT.

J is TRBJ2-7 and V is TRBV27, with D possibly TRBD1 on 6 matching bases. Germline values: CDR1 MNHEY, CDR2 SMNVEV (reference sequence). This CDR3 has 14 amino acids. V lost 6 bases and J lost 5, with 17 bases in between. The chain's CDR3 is CASSPLDRLNEQYF. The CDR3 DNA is TGTGCCAGCAGCCCTCTCGACAGGCTTAACGAGCAGTACTTC.

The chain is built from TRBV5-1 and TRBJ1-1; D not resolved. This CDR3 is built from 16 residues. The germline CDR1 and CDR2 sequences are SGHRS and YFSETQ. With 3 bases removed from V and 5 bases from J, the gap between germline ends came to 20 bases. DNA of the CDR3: TGCGCCAGCAGCTGGGGTGTGGAGGTACACAGTACTGAAGCTTTCTTT. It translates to CASSWGVEVHSTEAFF.

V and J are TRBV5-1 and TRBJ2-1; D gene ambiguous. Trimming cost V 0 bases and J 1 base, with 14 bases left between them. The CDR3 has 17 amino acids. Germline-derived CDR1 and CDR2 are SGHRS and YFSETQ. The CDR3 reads CASSLALVSLSYNEQFF. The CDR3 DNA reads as TGCGCCAGCAGCTTGGCTCTAGTGAGCTTGTCCTACAATGAGCAGTTCTTC.

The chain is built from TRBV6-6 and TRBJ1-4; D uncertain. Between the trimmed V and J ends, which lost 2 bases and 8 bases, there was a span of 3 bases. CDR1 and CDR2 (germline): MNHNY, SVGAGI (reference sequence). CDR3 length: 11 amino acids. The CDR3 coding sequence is TGTGCCAGCAGTTACACGGAAAAACTGTTTTTT. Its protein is CASSYTEKLFF.

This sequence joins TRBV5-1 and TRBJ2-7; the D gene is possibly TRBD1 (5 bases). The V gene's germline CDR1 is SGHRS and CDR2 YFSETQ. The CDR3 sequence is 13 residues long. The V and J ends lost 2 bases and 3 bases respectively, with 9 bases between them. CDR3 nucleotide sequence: TGCGCCAGCAGCTTTCAGGGAAACTACGAGCAGTACTTC. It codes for CASSFQGNYEQYF.

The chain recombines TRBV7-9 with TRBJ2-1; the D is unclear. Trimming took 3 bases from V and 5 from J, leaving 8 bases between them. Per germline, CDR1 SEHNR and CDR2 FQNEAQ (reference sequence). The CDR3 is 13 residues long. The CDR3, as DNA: TGTGCCAGCAGCTTCGAAGGAAACAATGAGCAGTTCTTC. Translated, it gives CASSFEGNNEQFF. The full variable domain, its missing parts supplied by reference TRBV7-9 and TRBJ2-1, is DTGVSQNPRHKITKRGQNVTFRCDPISEHNRLYWYRQTLGQGPEFLTYFQNEAQLEKSRLLSDRFSAERPKGSFSTLEIQRTEQGDSAMYLCASSFEGNNEQFFGPGTRLTVL.

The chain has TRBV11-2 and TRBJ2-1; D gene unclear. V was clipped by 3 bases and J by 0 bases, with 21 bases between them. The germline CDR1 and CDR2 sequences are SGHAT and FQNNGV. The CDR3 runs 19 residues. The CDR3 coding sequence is TGTGCCAGCAGCTTGGGCCGCGCTTGGGCGCCTCCCTCCTACAATGAGCAGTTCTTC. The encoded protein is CASSLGRAWAPPSYNEQFF.